This T cell receptor (beta chain) was sequenced during a study of cytomegalovirus exposure and HLA in healthy donors. Study findings and constraints: Later, TCR association rates were found to vary by HLA locus, highest for DRB1 and lowest for HLA-C. Common viral pathogens were later found to be apparently linked to several of the most significant clusters.

Comment on this clone: Antigen specificity is unknown.

13 Jbeta primers and 60 Vbeta primers were used for the PCR. Here immunoSEQ multiplex PCR was the method, and the copy in TCRdb shows in-frame clones only, minus some. The repertoire holds around 130,000 clones, with roughly 80% as singletons. The germline CDR1 and CDR2 sequences are MNHEY and SMNVEV (reference sequence). V was cut by 6 bases and J by 10 bases, with 13 bases left in between. The length of the CDR3 is 12 residues. The gene calls are TRBV27 and TRBJ2-1; unclear D gene. The source material was PBMCs. The TCR comes from a woman between 18 and 29 years old in good health and CMV-seronegative. The CDR3 coding sequence is TGTGCCAGCAGGAATCCCCTCGGGGAGCAGTTCTTC. It codes for CASRNPLGEQFF.